Presented here are 3 T cell receptor beta chains from one specimen sequenced in a study of blood T cell repertoires in COVID-19. TCRdb's copy holds only in-frame clones and misses some; the assay was immunoSEQ multiplex PCR. The sample includes some 160,000 clones, just under 80% of them seen just once. Sequencing was carried out using peripheral blood. The origin of the receptors is a man in his 70s with active or convalescent COVID-19.

This clone was picked up one time. V is TRBV2 and J is TRBJ2-2; 7 bases align to TRBD2. CDR3 size: 17 residues. V was clipped by 0 bases and J by 3 bases; unmatched bases: 7. CDR1 is SNHLY and CDR2 is FYNNEI in the germline V gene. CDR3 sequence (DNA): TGTGCCAGCAGTGAAGCGCGGGCTAGCGGCCACACCGGGGAGCTGTTTTTT. Its translation: CASSEARASGHTGELFF.

The V and J genes are TRBV6-4 and TRBJ2-1, with a tentative D call TRBD1 (5 bases). Germline CDR1 reads MRHNA; CDR2 reads SNTAGT. The CDR3 totals 14 residues. Trimming pared 4 bases from V and 5 bases from J, leaving 12 bases between. CDR3 residues: CASSARGWDNEQFF. CDR3 nucleotide sequence: TGTGCCAGCAGTGCTAGGGGATGGGACAATGAGCAGTTCTTC.

The DNA for the CDR3 is TGCGCCAGTGGACAGGGGAATAACTATGGCTACACCTTC. Protein: CASGQGNNYGYTF. This sequence joins TRBV5-1 and TRBJ1-2; 9 positions agree with TRBD1. The CDR3 runs to 13 residues. V was clipped by 8 bases and J by 1 base; unmatched bases: 3. Germline-derived CDR1 and CDR2 are SGHRS and YFSETQ. The full variable domain, completed using reference TRBV5-1 and TRBJ1-2, is KAGVTQTPRYLIKTRGQQVTLSCSPISGHRSVSWYQQTPGQGLQFLFEYFSETQRNKGNFPGRFSGRQFSNSRSEMNVSTLELGDSALYLCASGQGNNYGYTFGSGTRLTVV.